This entry is about one T cell receptor beta chain. The antigen remains unidentified. The entry originates in a study of siplizumab effects on memory and regulatory T cells. Study-level points and caveats: Siplizumab significantly brought down the alloreactive sequences that trace back to unstimulated CD4+ memory cells. Memory cells seemed less diverse than naive T cells, which seemed major alloresponse contributors. Many proliferating CD4+ or CD8+ clones remained unclassified. Roughly 75-96% of them could not be assigned either a naive or a memory phenotype. With siplizumab, Treg-derived clones averaged about 69% of mappable alloreactive CD4+ clones, versus 26.9% in controls.

J was trimmed by 3 bases and V by 2 bases; bases with no gene match: 7. The CDR3 is made up of 14 amino acids. CDR1 and CDR2 (germline): GTSNPN, SVGIG (reference sequence). Libraries were prepared by immunoSEQ multiplex PCR; TCRdb keeps only in-frame clonotypes and omits some of them. The sample has 100,000 or so clones; 85% to 95% are singletons. The sample consisted of CD4+ T cells sorted from blood. The source of this sequence is a human donor in good health. The chain recombines TRBV30 with TRBJ2-7; 7 bases are a match to TRBD1. The CDR3 coding sequence is TGTGCCTGGAGTCACGACAGGGATGGCTACGAGCAGTACTTC. Protein sequence: CAWSHDRDGYEQYF. The full variable domain, its missing parts supplied by reference TRBV30 and TRBJ2-7, is SQTIHQWPATLVQPVGSPLSLECTVEGTSNPNLYWYRQAAGRGLQLLFYSVGIGQISSEVPQNLSASRPQDRQFILSSKKLLLSDSGFYLCAWSHDRDGYEQYFGPGTRLTVT.